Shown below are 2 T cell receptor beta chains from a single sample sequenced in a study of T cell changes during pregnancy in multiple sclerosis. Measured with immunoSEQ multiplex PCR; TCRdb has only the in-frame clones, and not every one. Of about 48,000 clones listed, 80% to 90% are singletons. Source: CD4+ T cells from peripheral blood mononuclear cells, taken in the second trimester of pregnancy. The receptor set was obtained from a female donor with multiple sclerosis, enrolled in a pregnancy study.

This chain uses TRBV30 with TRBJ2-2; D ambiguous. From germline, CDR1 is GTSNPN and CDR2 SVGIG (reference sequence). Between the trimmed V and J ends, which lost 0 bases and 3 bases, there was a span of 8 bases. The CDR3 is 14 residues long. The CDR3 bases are TGTGCCTGGAGTGTAGCCAGGTACACCGGGGAGCTGTTTTTT. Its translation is CAWSVARYTGELFF.

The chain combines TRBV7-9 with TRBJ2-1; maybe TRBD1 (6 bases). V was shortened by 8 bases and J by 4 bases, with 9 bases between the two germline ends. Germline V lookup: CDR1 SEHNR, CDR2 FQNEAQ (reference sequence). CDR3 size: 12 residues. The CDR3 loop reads CASRDTYNEQFF. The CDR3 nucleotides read TGTGCCAGCCGGGACACATACAATGAGCAGTTCTTC.